Reported below is one T cell receptor beta chain. The method was immunoSEQ multiplex PCR; TCRdb's version includes in-frame clones alone and lacks a portion of them. The table records some 200,000 clones, approximately 91% of them present only once. The sample belongs to a study of blood T cell repertoires in COVID-19. Study as a whole: Nucleic acid was either cDNA or gDNA, and it came from T cells, B-cell-depleted T cells, or PBMCs.

Sequencing was done on a sample of peripheral blood. This receptor was obtained from a woman aged 40 to 50 with acute or convalescent COVID-19.

CDR3 in DNA: TGTGCCACCAGCTGGGGGGGCCCTCGTAACTATGGCTACACCTTC. Translating it yields CATSWGGPRNYGYTF. The chain employs TRBV24-1 and TRBJ1-2, with a possible D match to TRBD1 (6 bases). CDR1 is KGHDR, CDR2 SFDVKD, per germline. Trimming took 7 bases from V and 1 from J, leaving 15 bases between them. This CDR3 is built from 15 residues.